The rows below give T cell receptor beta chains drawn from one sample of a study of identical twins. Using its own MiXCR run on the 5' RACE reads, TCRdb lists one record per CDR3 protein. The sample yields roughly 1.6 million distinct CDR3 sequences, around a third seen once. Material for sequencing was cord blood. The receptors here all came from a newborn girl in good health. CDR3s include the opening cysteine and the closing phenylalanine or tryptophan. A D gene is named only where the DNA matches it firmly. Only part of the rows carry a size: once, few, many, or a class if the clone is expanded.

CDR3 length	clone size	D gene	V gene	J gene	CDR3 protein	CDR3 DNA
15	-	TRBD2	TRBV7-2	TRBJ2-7	CASSSTSVSNYEQYF	TGTGCCAGCAGCTCGACTAGCGTTTCCAACTACGAGCAGTACTTC
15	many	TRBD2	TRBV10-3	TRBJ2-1	CAIRGLAGSYNEQFF	TGTGCCATCAGGGGACTAGCGGGATCCTACAATGAGCAGTTCTTC
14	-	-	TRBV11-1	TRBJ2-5	CASSPAARKEAQYF	TGTGCCAGCAGCCCAGCTGCAAGAAAAGAGGCCCAGTACTTC
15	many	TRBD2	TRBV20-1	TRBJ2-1	CSARVLAGTYNEQFF	TGCAGTGCTAGAGTACTAGCGGGAACCTACAATGAGCAGTTCTTC
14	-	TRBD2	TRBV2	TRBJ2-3	CAIIGRGGRDTQYF	TGTGCCATAATCGGTCGGGGGGGCAGAGATACGCAGTATTTT
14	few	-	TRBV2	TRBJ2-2	CASALRGGTGELFF	TGTGCCAGCGCCTTGAGAGGGGGCACCGGGGAGCTGTTTTTT
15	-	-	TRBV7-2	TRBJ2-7	CAGSQSGFSSYEQYF	TGTGCCGGCAGCCAGAGCGGGTTTAGCTCCTACGAGCAGTACTTC
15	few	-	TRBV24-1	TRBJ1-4	CATSDLSDSAEKLFF	TGTGCCACCAGTGATTTGTCGGACAGCGCTGAAAAACTGTTTTTT
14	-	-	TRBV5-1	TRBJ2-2	CASSVARVTGELFF	TGCGCCAGCAGCGTAGCCAGGGTTACCGGGGAGCTGTTTTTT
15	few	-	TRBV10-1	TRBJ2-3	CASSAAARATDTQYF	TGCGCCAGCAGTGCCGCAGCCAGGGCCACAGATACGCAGTATTTT
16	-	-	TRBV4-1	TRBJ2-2	CASSQERGGNTGELFF	TGCGCCAGCAGCCAAGAGCGGGGCGGGAACACCGGGGAGCTGTTTTTT
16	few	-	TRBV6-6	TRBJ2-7	CASSQPTFHFSYEQYF	TGTGCCAGCAGTCAACCGACATTCCATTTTTCCTACGAGCAGTACTTC
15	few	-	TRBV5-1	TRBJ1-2	CASSLGRNINYGYTF	TGCGCCAGCAGCTTGGGCAGGAATATTAACTATGGCTACACCTTC
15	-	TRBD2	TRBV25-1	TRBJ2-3	CASSELGGGTDTQYF	TGTGCCAGCAGTGAATTGGGAGGGGGCACAGATACGCAGTATTTT
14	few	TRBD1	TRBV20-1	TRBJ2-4	CSARGTGDRNIQYF	TGCAGTGCTAGAGGTACAGGGGACCGAAACATTCAGTACTTC
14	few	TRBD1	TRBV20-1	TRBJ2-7	CSARTGESIYEQYF	TGCAGTGCTAGAACAGGGGAATCGATTTACGAGCAGTACTTC
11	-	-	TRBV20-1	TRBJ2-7	CSARALTEQYF	TGCAGTGCTAGAGCCCTGACAGAGCAGTACTTC
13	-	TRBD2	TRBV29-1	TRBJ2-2	CSGSGESTGELFF	TGCAGCGGTAGCGGGGAGAGCACCGGGGAGCTGTTTTTT
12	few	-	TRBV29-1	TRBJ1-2	CSVAGQLYGYTF	TGCAGCGTTGCAGGCCAGCTCTATGGCTACACCTTC
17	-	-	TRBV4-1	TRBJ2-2	CASSQESRRDLAGELFF	TGCGCCAGCAGCCAAGAATCCCGCAGGGACCTTGCCGGGGAGCTGTTTTTT
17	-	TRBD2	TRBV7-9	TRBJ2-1	CASSPILAGGRYNEQFF	TGTGCCAGCAGCCCGATCCTAGCGGGGGGACGTTACAATGAGCAGTTCTTC
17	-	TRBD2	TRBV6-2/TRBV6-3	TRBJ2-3	CASTQPRTSGRTDTQYF	TGTGCCAGCACCCAACCTAGGACTAGCGGGAGAACAGATACGCAGTATTTT
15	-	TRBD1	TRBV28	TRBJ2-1	CASSLGNTGGNEQFF	TGTGCCAGCAGTTTGGGCAATACAGGGGGCAATGAGCAGTTCTTC
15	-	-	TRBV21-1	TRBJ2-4	CASSKVNRAKNIQYF	TGTGCCAGCAGCAAAGTTAATAGAGCCAAAAACATTCAGTACTTC
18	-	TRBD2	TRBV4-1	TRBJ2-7	CASSQDKKTSGVTYEQYF	TGCGCCAGCAGCCAAGATAAGAAGACTAGCGGGGTTACCTACGAGCAGTACTTC
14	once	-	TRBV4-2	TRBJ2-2	CASTWNPNTGELFF	TGTGCCAGTACCTGGAACCCGAACACCGGGGAGCTGTTTTTT
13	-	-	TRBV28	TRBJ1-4	CASSRVVNEKLFF	TGTGCCAGCAGTCGAGTCGTGAATGAAAAACTGTTTTTT
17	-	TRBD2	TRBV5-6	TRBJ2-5	CASNLRLAGGPGETQYF	TGTGCCAGCAACCTGAGACTAGCGGGAGGGCCCGGGGAGACCCAGTACTTC
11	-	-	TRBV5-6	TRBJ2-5	CTSSLLETQYF	TGTACCAGCAGCTTGTTAGAGACCCAGTACTTC
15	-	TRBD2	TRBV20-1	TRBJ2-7	CSARAGRARVDEQYF	TGCAGTGCTAGAGCTGGGAGGGCCCGAGTAGATGAGCAGTACTTC
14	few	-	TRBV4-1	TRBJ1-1	CASSHEQGSPEAFF	TGCGCCAGCAGCCACGAGCAGGGTAGCCCTGAAGCTTTCTTT
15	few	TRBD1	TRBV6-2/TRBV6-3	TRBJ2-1	CASSFRGQGPNEQFF	TGTGCCAGCAGCTTCCGGGGACAGGGGCCCAATGAGCAGTTCTTC
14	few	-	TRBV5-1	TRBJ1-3	CASSSDGSGNTIYF	TGCGCCAGCAGCTCGGACGGCTCTGGAAACACCATATATTTT
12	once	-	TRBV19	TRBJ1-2	CASTSQGYGYTF	TGTGCCAGTACTTCCCAAGGCTATGGCTACACCTTC
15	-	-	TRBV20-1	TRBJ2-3	CGARDSGENTDTQYF	TGCGGTGCTAGAGATTCGGGGGAGAACACAGATACGCAGTATTTT
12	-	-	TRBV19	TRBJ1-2	CASSWDHYGYTF	TGTGCCAGTAGTTGGGATCACTATGGCTACACCTTC
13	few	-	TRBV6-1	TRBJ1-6	CASIGDLNSPLHF	TGTGCCAGCATTGGGGACCTCAATTCACCCCTCCACTTT
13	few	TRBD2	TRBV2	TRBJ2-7	CASSDGRIDEQYF	TGTGCCAGCAGTGACGGGAGGATCGACGAGCAGTACTTC
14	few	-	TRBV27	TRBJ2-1	CASLVRQVGNEQFF	TGTGCCAGCCTCGTACGACAGGTCGGAAATGAGCAGTTCTTC
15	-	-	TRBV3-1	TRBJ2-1	CASSPTASSYNEQFF	TGTGCCAGCAGCCCTACAGCCAGCTCCTACAATGAGCAGTTCTTC
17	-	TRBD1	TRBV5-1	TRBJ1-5	CASSWGQGAVSNQPQHF	TGCGCCAGCAGCTGGGGACAGGGGGCCGTTAGCAATCAGCCCCAGCATTTT
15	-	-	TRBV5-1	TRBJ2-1	CASSPFDISYNEQFF	TGCGCCAGCAGCCCCTTTGATATCTCCTACAATGAGCAGTTCTTC
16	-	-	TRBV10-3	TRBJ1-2	CAIARRGPAPNYGYTF	TGTGCCATAGCGCGCCGGGGGCCAGCTCCTAACTATGGCTACACCTTC
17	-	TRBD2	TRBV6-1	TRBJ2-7	CASYFGSGTGPTYEQYF	TGTGCCAGCTATTTTGGTAGCGGGACGGGGCCTACCTACGAGCAGTACTTC
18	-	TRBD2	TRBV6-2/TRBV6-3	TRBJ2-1	CASRQSPTGTSAHNEQFF	TGTGCCAGCAGACAATCCCCTACCGGGACTAGCGCTCACAATGAGCAGTTCTTC
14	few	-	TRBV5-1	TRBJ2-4	CASSVVSNAPIQYF	TGCGCCAGCAGCGTTGTCTCCAACGCCCCAATTCAGTACTTC
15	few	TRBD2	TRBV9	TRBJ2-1	CASSVASGTYNEQFF	TGTGCCAGCAGCGTGGCTAGCGGTACCTACAATGAGCAGTTCTTC
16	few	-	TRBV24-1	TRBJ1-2	CATSDPRQAKNYGYTF	TGTGCCACCAGTGATCCTAGACAGGCTAAAAACTATGGCTACACCTTC
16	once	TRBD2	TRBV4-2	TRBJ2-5	CASSLNGLADQETQYF	TGTGCCAGCAGCCTAAACGGGCTAGCGGACCAAGAGACCCAGTACTTC
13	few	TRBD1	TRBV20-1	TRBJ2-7	CSAYFSTGEKQYF	TGCAGTGCTTATTTTTCTACAGGGGAAAAGCAGTACTTC
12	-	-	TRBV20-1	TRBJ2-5	CSARTPPETQYF	TGCAGTGCTAGGACCCCACCAGAGACCCAGTACTTC
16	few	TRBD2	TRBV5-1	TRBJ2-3	CASSLWASGSPDTQYF	TGCGCCAGCAGCTTGTGGGCTAGCGGGAGTCCAGATACGCAGTATTTT
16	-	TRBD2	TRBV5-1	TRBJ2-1	CASIAGGPLSGNEQFF	TGCGCCAGCATAGCGGGAGGGCCGCTTTCGGGAAATGAGCAGTTCTTC
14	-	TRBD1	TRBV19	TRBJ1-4	CASTPKGTEEKLFF	TGTGCCAGTACCCCTAAGGGGACAGAAGAAAAACTGTTTTTT
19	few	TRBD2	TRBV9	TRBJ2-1	CASSVGSLYAGGLKDEQFF	TGTGCCAGCAGCGTAGGATCCCTTTACGCGGGGGGGCTTAAGGATGAGCAGTTCTTC
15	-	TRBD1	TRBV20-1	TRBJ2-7	CSASGTGARGYEQYF	TGCAGTGCGTCCGGGACAGGGGCTCGGGGCTACGAGCAGTACTTC
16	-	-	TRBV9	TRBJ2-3	CASSPFGLRGTDTQYF	TGTGCCAGCAGCCCCTTCGGACTGAGAGGCACAGATACGCAGTATTTT
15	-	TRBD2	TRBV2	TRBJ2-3	CASSRTRDSTDTQYF	TGTGCCAGCAGTAGGACTAGAGATAGCACAGATACGCAGTATTTT